The following is a TCR beta chain sequence with its context. This sample is drawn from a study of blood T cell repertoires in COVID-19. On the study more broadly: Sources were T cells, B-cell-depleted T cells, or PBMCs; the material itself was cDNA or gDNA.

Only in-frame clones appear in the TCRdb table, and some are missing; sequencing was by immunoSEQ multiplex PCR. The repertoire holds approximately 470,000 clones, with around 90% as singletons. In Cohort 3, a recovered donor had either two negative PCRs, clearance, or symptom resolution. The length of the CDR3 is 18 residues. Looked up from germline, CDR1 is SGHRS and CDR2 is YFSETQ. Trimming removed 1 base at V and 5 bases at J, with 22 bases between. This chain uses TRBV5-1 with TRBJ2-1, with D possibly being TRBD2 (7 bases). The clonotype originates from a woman under 30 who had recovered from COVID-19. The sample was PBMCs or T cells enriched from blood (not recorded which). The CDR3 DNA sequence: TGCGCCAGCAGCTTGATCCCTTCTGGGGGGGGCTTCCACAATGAGCAGTTCTTC. This gives the protein CASSLIPSGGGFHNEQFF.